These T cell receptor beta chains were read from a single sample in a study of glioma-infiltrating T cells after dendritic cell vaccination. Repertoires were generated with immunoSEQ multiplex PCR, while TCRdb's copy carries only in-frame clones and drops some. The sample includes almost 90,000 clones, 83% of them seen just once. Sample: blood, taken after dendritic cell vaccination. These receptors originate from a human donor with glioblastoma. CDR3s include the opening cysteine and the closing phenylalanine or tryptophan.

TRBJ2-5 | TRBV30 | CATLELNGTQYF
TRBJ2-7 | TRBV27 | CASSLGRPYEQYF
TRBJ2-5 | TRBV2 | CASREVLGGQETQYF
TRBJ2-5 | TRBV7-9 | CASSSGQRKETQYF
TRBJ1-5 | TRBV7-2 | CASSPQGDQPQHF
TRBJ1-5 | TRBV5-6 | CASSFGEQPQHF
TRBJ1-1 | TRBV2 | CASSVARGTEAFF
TRBJ1-1 | TRBV9 | CASSVEETGVNTEAFF
TRBJ1-2 | TRBV6-1 | CASSERTRGNGYTF
TRBJ1-4 | TRBV6-5 | CASSPFRGEKLFF
TRBJ1-1 | TRBV6-1 | CASSEGTTPDLIAEAFF
TRBJ2-1 | TRBV25-1 | CASSEYGDSYNEQFF
TRBJ1-2 | TRBV7-8 | CASSLGTGGYSNYGYTF
TRBJ1-4 | TRBV30 | CAWKQGTNEKLFF
TRBJ1-4 | TRBV2 | CASSPDEKLFF